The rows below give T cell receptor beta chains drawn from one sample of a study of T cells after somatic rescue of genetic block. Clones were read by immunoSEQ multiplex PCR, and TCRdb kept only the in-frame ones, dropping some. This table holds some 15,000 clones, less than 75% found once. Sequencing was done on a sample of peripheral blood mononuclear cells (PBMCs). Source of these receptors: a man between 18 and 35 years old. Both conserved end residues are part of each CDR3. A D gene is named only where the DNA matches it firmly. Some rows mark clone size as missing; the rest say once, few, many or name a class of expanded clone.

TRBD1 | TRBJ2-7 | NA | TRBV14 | CASSLTGWDYEQYF | TGTGCCAGCAGTCTGACAGGGTGGGACTACGAGCAGTACTTC
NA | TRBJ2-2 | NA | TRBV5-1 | CASSLPRGTGELFF | TGCGCCAGCAGCCTCCCTCGGGGCACCGGGGAGCTGTTTTTT
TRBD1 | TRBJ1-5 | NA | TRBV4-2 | CASGPTGFSNQPQHF | TGTGCCAGCGGACCGACAGGGTTCAGCAATCAGCCCCAGCATTTT
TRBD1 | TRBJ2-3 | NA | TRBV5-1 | CASSLGTGLRTDTQYF | TGCGCCAGCAGCTTGGGGACAGGATTAAGAACAGATACGCAGTATTTT
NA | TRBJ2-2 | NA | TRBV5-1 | CASSVTGANTGELFF | TGCGCCAGCAGCGTTACGGGGGCGAACACCGGGGAGCTGTTTTTT
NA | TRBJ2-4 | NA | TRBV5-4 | CASSLTGQKNIQYF | TGTGCCAGCAGCTTGACAGGGCAAAAAAACATTCAGTACTTC
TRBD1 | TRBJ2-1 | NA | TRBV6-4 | CASSAGQGSYNEQFF | TGTGCCAGCAGTGCGGGACAGGGCTCCTACAATGAGCAGTTCTTC
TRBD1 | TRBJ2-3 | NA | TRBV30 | CAWTLGGHRGVTDTQYF | TGTGCCTGGACCTTAGGTGGTCACAGGGGAGTCACAGATACGCAGTATTTT
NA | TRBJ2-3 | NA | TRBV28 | CASSSLGAGTDTQYF | TGTGCCAGCAGTTCCCTCGGGGCAGGGACAGATACGCAGTATTTT
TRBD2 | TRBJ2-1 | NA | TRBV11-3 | CASSSWGLAGAREQFF | TGTGCCAGCAGCTCTTGGGGACTAGCGGGAGCGAGAGAGCAGTTCTTC
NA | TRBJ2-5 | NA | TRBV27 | CASSLLPGVLETQYF | TGTGCCAGCAGCCTTCTTCCAGGGGTCCTAGAGACCCAGTACTTC
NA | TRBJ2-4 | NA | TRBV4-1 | CASSQDYSGSPVAKNIQYF | TGCGCCAGCAGCCAAGATTACAGCGGGTCCCCCGTTGCCAAAAACATTCAGTACTTC
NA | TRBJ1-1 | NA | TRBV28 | CASSSYGEAVRGAFF | TGTGCCAGCAGTTCCTACGGGGAAGCGGTCCGGGGAGCTTTCTTT
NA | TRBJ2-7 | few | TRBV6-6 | CASSYSYGSSYEQYF | TGTGCCAGCAGTTACTCGTACGGGAGCTCCTACGAGCAGTACTTC
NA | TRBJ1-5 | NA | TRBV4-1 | CASSQPDSLNQPQHF | TGCGCCAGCAGCCAACCTGACAGTCTCAATCAGCCCCAGCATTTT
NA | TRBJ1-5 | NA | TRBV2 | CASTIRTARAGNQPQHF | TGTGCCAGCACCATAAGGACAGCCAGGGCCGGCAATCAGCCCCAGCATTTT
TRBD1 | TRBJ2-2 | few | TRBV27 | CASSLTGQGVGTGELFF | TGTGCCAGCAGTTTGACCGGACAGGGGGTAGGGACCGGGGAGCTGTTTTTT